The rows below give T cell receptor beta chains drawn from one sample of a study of CD8 T cells in ankylosing spondylitis. Each CDR3 protein gets one entry after TCRdb re-called the 5' RACE reads with MiXCR. The sample lists 200,000 to 300,000 distinct CDR3 sequences, 10% seen once, with about 2.5% in the top ten. Sample: blood, either unsorted or a sorted T cell fraction (not recorded which). The receptor source for this set is a male donor with ankylosing spondylitis or in good health (not recorded which). Both conserved end residues are part of each CDR3. The order of the fields is D gene, clone size, J gene, CDR3 length, V gene, CDR3 protein, CDR3 DNA. A D gene is named only where the DNA matches it firmly. Clone size is given for some rows only: seen once, a few or many times, or a class if the clone is expanded.

- - TRBJ2-7 13 TRBV12-3/TRBV12-4 CASSLAQRYEQYF TGTGCCAGCAGTTTAGCACAGAGGTACGAGCAGTACTTC
TRBD2 many TRBJ2-3 14 TRBV11-3 CASSLSGGVGTQYF TGTGCCAGCAGCCTTAGCGGGGGTGTTGGTACGCAGTATTTT
- many TRBJ2-3 14 TRBV5-1 CASSHRTSGDTQYF TGCGCCAGCAGCCACCGGACTTCGGGGGATACGCAGTATTTT
TRBD2 many TRBJ2-1 14 TRBV6-2/TRBV6-3 CASSPSGAHNEQFF TGTGCCAGCAGTCCTAGCGGGGCTCACAATGAGCAGTTCTTC
TRBD2 few TRBJ2-7 14 TRBV2 CASCALAATYEQYF TGTGCCAGCTGCGCCCTAGCGGCTACCTACGAGCAGTACTTC
- many TRBJ1-6 14 TRBV10-3 CAISTSTGRSPLHF TGTGCCATCAGTACGTCCACAGGGAGGTCACCCCTCCACTTT
- many TRBJ2-1 13 TRBV13 CASSQRVYNEQFF TGTGCCAGCAGCCAGCGGGTTTACAATGAGCAGTTCTTC
- many TRBJ2-1 11 TRBV12-3/TRBV12-4 CASRTGPSLFF TGTGCCAGCAGAACCGGGCCCTCCCTGTTCTTC
- many TRBJ1-3 13 TRBV25-1 CASRKASGNTIYF TGTGCCAGCAGGAAAGCATCTGGAAACACCATATATTTT
TRBD1 few TRBJ1-4 15 TRBV20-1 CSASTGDATNEKLFF TGCAGTGCTAGTACAGGGGACGCAACTAATGAAAAACTGTTTTTT
TRBD2 few TRBJ2-5 13 TRBV5-1 CASTRTSRETQYF TGCGCCAGCACCCGGACTAGCCGAGAGACCCAGTACTTC
TRBD2 many TRBJ2-1 16 TRBV20-1 CSARDHRTSAYNEQFF TGCAGTGCTAGAGATCATCGGACTAGCGCCTACAATGAGCAGTTCTTC
TRBD2 many TRBJ2-1 13 TRBV9 CASSVGTSGVGFF TGTGCCAGCAGCGTAGGGACTAGCGGGGTAGGTTTCTTC
TRBD2 many TRBJ2-3 16 TRBV12-3/TRBV12-4 CASSFRLAGTTDTQYF TGTGCCAGCAGTTTCCGACTAGCGGGAACCACAGATACGCAGTATTTT
- many TRBJ2-2 14 TRBV3-1 CASSQGEVTGELFF TGTGCCAGCAGCCAAGGAGAAGTTACCGGGGAGCTGTTTTTT
TRBD2 - TRBJ2-7 15 TRBV5-1 CASSLVASGRAEQYF TGCGCCAGCAGCTTGGTGGCTAGCGGGAGGGCCGAGCAGTACTTC
- many TRBJ1-5 13 TRBV5-1 CASSRTFNQPQHF TGCGCCAGCAGTCGTACATTTAATCAGCCCCAGCATTTT
- - TRBJ2-1 15 TRBV30 CAWSVDSSSYNEQFF TGTGCCTGGAGTGTGGACAGTTCCTCCTACAATGAGCAGTTCTTC
- many TRBJ2-7 14 TRBV5-1 CASSLTGLTYEQYF TGCGCCAGCAGCTTAACAGGGCTAACCTACGAGCAGTACTTC
- many TRBJ2-1 13 TRBV18 CASSAIIADEQFF TGTGCCAGCTCAGCCATTATAGCCGATGAGCAGTTCTTC